This T cell receptor (beta chain) was found in a study of blood T cell repertoires in COVID-19. Deletions cut 6 bases from V and 5 bases from J, with 9 bases between. This CDR3 has 12 residues. Profiled with immunoSEQ multiplex PCR; TCRdb holds only in-frame clones, not every one. The sample has approximately 450,000 clones, roughly 87% seen once. The sequence derives from a woman under 30 with acute COVID-19. The chain is built from TRBV12-3 or TRBV12-4 and TRBJ2-3; D remains unclear. The sample was PBMCs or T cells enriched from blood (not recorded which). CDR3 loop: CASRPLEDTQYF. The CDR3 DNA is TGTGCCAGCAGACCCCTAGAAGATACGCAGTATTTT.